Listed below are T cell receptor beta chains from one sample, sequenced in a study of cytomegalovirus exposure and HLA in healthy donors. Sequenced by immunoSEQ multiplex PCR; TCRdb stores in-frame clones only, minus some. The sample has roughly 150,000 clones; around 80% are singletons. Sequenced: PBMCs. These receptors all stem from a woman in her late teens or twenties in good health and CMV-seronegative. CDR3s leave out the opening cysteine and the closing phenylalanine or tryptophan. Clone size is stated in some rows and not others, as once, few, many or a class when expanded.

j_gene: TRBJ2-1
len: 13
abundance: NA
v_gene: TRBV11-2
CDR3aa: ASSPLGQGRNEQF

j_gene: TRBJ2-1
len: 14
abundance: NA
v_gene: TRBV4-1
CDR3aa: ASSQVAGGPYNEQF

j_gene: TRBJ1-4
len: 14
abundance: NA
v_gene: TRBV7-9
CDR3aa: ASSPTGNAVFEKLF

j_gene: TRBJ2-5
len: 13
abundance: NA
v_gene: TRBV5-1
CDR3aa: ASSSGTRGSETQY

j_gene: TRBJ2-1
len: 14
abundance: NA
v_gene: TRBV6-1
CDR3aa: ASSDRGTSPSNEQF

j_gene: TRBJ2-3
len: 13
abundance: NA
v_gene: TRBV6-5
CDR3aa: ASSYRTRPTDTQY

j_gene: TRBJ1-1
len: 11
abundance: NA
v_gene: TRBV9
CDR3aa: ASSVPGSRVYR

j_gene: TRBJ1-1
len: 11
abundance: NA
v_gene: TRBV28
CDR3aa: ASMGGGNTEAF

j_gene: TRBJ1-1
len: 14
abundance: NA
v_gene: TRBV7-2
CDR3aa: ASSPSRGQMNTEAF

j_gene: TRBJ1-2
len: 10
abundance: few
v_gene: TRBV6-1
CDR3aa: ASSDRLRGYT

j_gene: TRBJ1-3
len: 13
abundance: once
v_gene: TRBV13
CDR3aa: ASSTGTGTGNTIY

j_gene: TRBJ2-2
len: 12
abundance: NA
v_gene: TRBV19
CDR3aa: ASSIVTNTGELF

j_gene: TRBJ1-2
len: 14
abundance: NA
v_gene: TRBV28
CDR3aa: ASRSDRERVNYGYT

j_gene: TRBJ2-4
len: 15
abundance: few
v_gene: TRBV7-2
CDR3aa: ASSFPGGGGAKNSQY

j_gene: TRBJ1-1
len: 12
abundance: NA
v_gene: TRBV2
CDR3aa: ASSESQGVTEAF

j_gene: TRBJ2-1
len: 15
abundance: NA
v_gene: TRBV5-5
CDR3aa: ASSLSGGESSYNEQF

j_gene: TRBJ1-2
len: 8
abundance: NA
v_gene: TRBV7-9
CDR3aa: ASSPDGYT

j_gene: TRBJ1-2
len: 11
abundance: NA
v_gene: TRBV9
CDR3aa: ASSVKQGYGYT

j_gene: TRBJ2-3
len: 11
abundance: NA
v_gene: TRBV29-1
CDR3aa: SVEGTVTDTQY

j_gene: TRBJ2-3
len: 14
abundance: few
v_gene: TRBV28
CDR3aa: ASSTSRTGGTDTQY

j_gene: TRBJ2-5
len: 14
abundance: once
v_gene: TRBV5-4
CDR3aa: ASSRTSGASQETQY

j_gene: TRBJ2-5
len: 14
abundance: NA
v_gene: TRBV10-3
CDR3aa: AISDPRTSGRETQY

j_gene: TRBJ2-5
len: 11
abundance: NA
v_gene: TRBV11-2
CDR3aa: ASSLGPDRDPN

j_gene: TRBJ2-5
len: 12
abundance: NA
v_gene: TRBV6-1
CDR3aa: ASRAGSGGWTQY

j_gene: TRBJ2-3
len: 15
abundance: NA
v_gene: TRBV7-9
CDR3aa: ASSFFSGPGGTDTQY

j_gene: TRBJ2-7
len: 11
abundance: NA
v_gene: TRBV5-1
CDR3aa: ASSPRTLYEQY

j_gene: TRBJ2-1
len: 14
abundance: NA
v_gene: TRBV7-2
CDR3aa: ASSVRGGVVYNEQF

j_gene: TRBJ1-5
len: 12
abundance: NA
v_gene: TRBV5-8
CDR3aa: ASSPGWRNQPQH

j_gene: TRBJ2-7
len: 10
abundance: NA
v_gene: TRBV28
CDR3aa: ATMGGYYEQY

j_gene: TRBJ1-1
len: 13
abundance: NA
v_gene: TRBV19
CDR3aa: ASSTIPTANTEAF

j_gene: TRBJ2-5
len: 13
abundance: NA
v_gene: TRBV6-1
CDR3aa: ASIPRGGGQETQY

j_gene: TRBJ2-7
len: 12
abundance: NA
v_gene: TRBV28
CDR3aa: ASSLATGAYEQY

j_gene: TRBJ2-1
len: 13
abundance: NA
v_gene: TRBV25-1
CDR3aa: ASSGTSRGADEQF

j_gene: TRBJ2-5
len: 11
abundance: NA
v_gene: TRBV7-7
CDR3aa: ASSFRTSETQY

j_gene: TRBJ1-2
len: 11
abundance: NA
v_gene: TRBV5-1
CDR3aa: ASSLGREAGYT

j_gene: TRBJ2-2
len: 16
abundance: NA
v_gene: TRBV12-1
CDR3aa: ASSLDGLSGGRPGELF

j_gene: TRBJ1-5
len: 13
abundance: once
v_gene: TRBV19
CDR3aa: ASSIWGTANQPQH

j_gene: TRBJ1-2
len: 12
abundance: NA
v_gene: TRBV28
CDR3aa: AAQDRGRGNGYT

j_gene: TRBJ2-5
len: 14
abundance: NA
v_gene: TRBV5-4
CDR3aa: ASSLVVSGGGETQY

j_gene: TRBJ2-7
len: 12
abundance: NA
v_gene: TRBV7-3
CDR3aa: ASSVGQGPYEQY

j_gene: TRBJ1-2
len: 13
abundance: few
v_gene: TRBV19
CDR3aa: ATKRLQGEANGYT

j_gene: TRBJ2-3
len: 12
abundance: NA
v_gene: TRBV27
CDR3aa: ASSLGLASDTQY

j_gene: TRBJ2-5
len: 12
abundance: once
v_gene: TRBV4-1
CDR3aa: ASSEGLALETQY

j_gene: TRBJ1-5
len: 12
abundance: NA
v_gene: TRBV6-6
CDR3aa: ASSYGGTGQPQH

j_gene: TRBJ2-7
len: 13
abundance: NA
v_gene: TRBV30
CDR3aa: AWKMNAGFSYEQY

j_gene: TRBJ1-1
len: 13
abundance: NA
v_gene: TRBV19
CDR3aa: ASSIEGPLSTEAF

j_gene: TRBJ2-1
len: 13
abundance: few
v_gene: TRBV6-4
CDR3aa: ASSDVAGGNNEQF

j_gene: TRBJ1-5
len: 13
abundance: NA
v_gene: TRBV19
CDR3aa: ASSILPGGNQPQH

j_gene: TRBJ2-2
len: 12
abundance: NA
v_gene: TRBV5-6
CDR3aa: ASSFLGDTGELF

j_gene: TRBJ2-3
len: 12
abundance: NA
v_gene: TRBV2
CDR3aa: ASSRGQIRDTQY

j_gene: TRBJ2-5
len: 9
abundance: few
v_gene: TRBV6-1
CDR3aa: ASRVWQTQY

j_gene: TRBJ2-3
len: 15
abundance: NA
v_gene: TRBV5-4
CDR3aa: ASSSKATGAGTDTQY

j_gene: TRBJ1-1
len: 10
abundance: NA
v_gene: TRBV30
CDR3aa: AWRGGGTEAF

j_gene: TRBJ1-4
len: 12
abundance: NA
v_gene: TRBV6-5
CDR3aa: AGSRGEGNEKLF

j_gene: TRBJ1-4
len: 12
abundance: NA
v_gene: TRBV5-1
CDR3aa: ASSLGTGKEKLF